Many counts were recorded for the clone carrying this T cell receptor beta chain. Its antigen is as yet unknown. The data were obtained in a study of spatial heterogeneity in lung cancer. Points from the study as a whole: Tracking of tumor mutation counts was seen in expanded intratumoral alpha and beta TCR counts.

TCRdb re-derived calls from the 5' RACE reads in MiXCR, one entry per CDR3 protein. The repertoire consists of 4,000 to 5,500 distinct CDR3 sequences, with around 12% occurring once and the leading ten covering over 25%. Time point noted: sample taken at primary tumor resection. Samples came from approximately 65 TRACERx patients with untreated early-stage lung cancer. In each case, whole RNA from tumor, nontumor lung or frozen PBMC was sequenced unsorted. The TCR comes from a male donor with early-stage non-small cell lung cancer. The sample was lung tumor tissue, taken at surgery.

CDR3 sequence reads: CASSQWTGGNQPQHF. The CDR3 DNA sequence: TGTGCCAGCAGTCAGTGGACAGGGGGCAATCAGCCCCAGCATTTT. The V and J genes are TRBV16 and TRBJ1-5; 9 bases fit TRBD1. In germline, CDR1 is KGHSY, CDR2 FQNENV. The CDR3 has 15 residues. The junction had 5 bases not matched to a gene; V was cut back by 6 bases and J by 2 bases.